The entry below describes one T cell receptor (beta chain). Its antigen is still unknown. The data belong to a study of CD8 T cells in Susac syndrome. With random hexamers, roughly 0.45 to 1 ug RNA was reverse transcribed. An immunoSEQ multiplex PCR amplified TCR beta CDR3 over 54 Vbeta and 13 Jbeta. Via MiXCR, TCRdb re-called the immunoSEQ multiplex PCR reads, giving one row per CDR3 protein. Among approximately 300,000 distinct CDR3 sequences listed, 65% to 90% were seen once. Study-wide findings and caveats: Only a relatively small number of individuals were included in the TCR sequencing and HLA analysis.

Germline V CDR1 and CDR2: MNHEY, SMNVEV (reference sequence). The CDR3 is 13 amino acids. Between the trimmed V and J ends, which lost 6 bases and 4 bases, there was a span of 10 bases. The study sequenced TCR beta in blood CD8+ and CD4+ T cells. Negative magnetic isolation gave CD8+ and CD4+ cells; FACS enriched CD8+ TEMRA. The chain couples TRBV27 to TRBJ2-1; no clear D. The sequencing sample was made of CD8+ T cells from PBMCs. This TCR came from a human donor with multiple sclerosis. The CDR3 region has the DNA TGTGCCAGCAGCCTTCCCAGGTACAATGAGCAGTTCTTC. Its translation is CASSLPRYNEQFF.